Listed below are T cell receptor beta chains from one sample, sequenced in a study. TCRdb analysed the RT-PCR reads with MiXCR anew, one entry per CDR3 protein. The sample lists more than 600,000 distinct CDR3 sequences, 14% occurring once. The sample comprised memory CD4+ T cells from blood. These receptors were taken from a female donor in good health, serving as a healthy control. Both conserved end residues are part of each CDR3.

j_call v_call cdr3_aa
TRBJ1-1 TRBV28 CASIEEAEAFF
TRBJ1-2 TRBV7-2 CASSLDDRGYGYTF
TRBJ1-6 TRBV12-3/TRBV12-4 CASSRRGSSSYNSPLHF
TRBJ1-2 TRBV20-1 CSASGTGALGYTF
TRBJ2-3 TRBV6-2/TRBV6-3 CASSPQGLAVGDTQYF
TRBJ1-6 TRBV6-5 CASSYEASGSPLHF
TRBJ1-1 TRBV2 CASNLGSTEAFF
TRBJ1-1 TRBV6-1 CASTPWAGTINTEAFF
TRBJ2-2 TRBV20-1 CSGGRTSRGELFF
TRBJ1-2 TRBV25-1 CASSPIAGTSISNYGYTF
TRBJ2-7 TRBV29-1 CSVLTSGTYEQYF
TRBJ1-5 TRBV6-6 CASSQDSGQGNQPQHF
TRBJ1-5 TRBV18 CASSPPGGIGNQPQHF
TRBJ1-5 TRBV24-1 CATSDAGEGNQPQHF
TRBJ2-3 TRBV24-1 CATSDTGTESTDTQYF
TRBJ2-1 TRBV2 CASSPDRVRNEQFF
TRBJ1-1 TRBV18 CASSPPLQNTEAFF
TRBJ2-1 TRBV6-2/TRBV6-3 CASSIEGFEQFF
TRBJ1-1 TRBV5-6 CASSSKRTANTEAFF
TRBJ2-3 TRBV12-3/TRBV12-4 CASSSPPAEDTQYF
TRBJ1-1 TRBV7-2 CASSSTMNTEAFF
TRBJ2-3 TRBV28 CASSFSGESTDMQYF
TRBJ2-7 TRBV10-3 CAIRGDAYEQYF
TRBJ2-3 TRBV18 CASSPQGVRTDTQYF
TRBJ2-1 TRBV10-3 CAIRDSRSYNEQFF
TRBJ2-1 TRBV30 CALRLASYNEQFF
TRBJ2-1 TRBV7-9 CASSPPGDWQGGNEQFF
TRBJ2-5 TRBV5-1 CASRYRIQETQYF